Listed here are 20 T cell receptor beta chains from one sample, sequenced in a study of CD8 T cells in Susac syndrome. An amount of RNA that ranged from roughly 0.45 to 1 ug was reverse transcribed with random hexamers. TCRdb analysed the immunoSEQ multiplex PCR reads with MiXCR anew, one entry per CDR3 protein. The table includes roughly 200,000 distinct CDR3 sequences, under 97% detected once. The sample consisted of CD4+ T cells from PBMCs. These receptor sequences come from a human donor with multiple sclerosis.

The V and J genes are TRBV5-1 and TRBJ2-1; 10 bases agree with TRBD1. This CDR3 spans 14 amino acids. With 2 bases clipped from V and 14 bases from J, the junction kept 10 bases outside the gene matches. Germline CDR1 reads SGHRS; CDR2 reads YFSETQ. As DNA, the CDR3 is TGCGCCAGCAGCTTCCGGGACAGGGGTCCCTGGGAGTTCTTC. Amino acids: CASSFRDRGPWEFF.

The chain uses TRBV29-1 and TRBJ1-2, with D possibly being TRBD1 (6 bases). CDR1 is SQVTM, CDR2 ANQGSEA, per germline. The V and J ends lost 0 bases and 2 bases respectively, with 13 bases between them. The length of the CDR3 is 15 residues. DNA for the CDR3: TGCAGCGTTGAAGATCGTACGGGGGCCAACTATGGCTACACCTTC. Its translation is CSVEDRTGANYGYTF.

The DNA for the CDR3 is TGCAGTGCTAGAGATTGGGACAGGGCCTATGGCTACACCTTC. Its protein product is CSARDWDRAYGYTF. The chain links TRBV20-1 to TRBJ1-2, with 9 bases that match TRBD1. J lost 4 bases, V lost 0 bases, and 3 bases had no gene match. CDR1 is DFQATT, CDR2 SNEGSKA, per germline (reference sequence). The CDR3 consists of 14 residues.

V is TRBV18 and J is TRBJ1-5; 9 positions agree with TRBD1. This CDR3 contains 17 residues. Germline V gives CDR1 KGHSH, CDR2 LQKENI. V dropped 6 bases and J dropped 0; count of bases not matched to a gene: 9. The CDR3 DNA reads as TGTGCCAGCTCGGTAGGACAGGGGCCCTATAGCAATCAGCCCCAGCATTTT. Residues: CASSVGQGPYSNQPQHF.

The chain uses TRBV20-1 and TRBJ1-2; the D is unclear. The CDR3 runs to 15 residues. Germline CDR1 is DFQATT and CDR2 is SNEGSKA (reference sequence). Deletions cut 0 bases from V and 0 bases from J, with 11 bases between. CDR3 DNA sequence: TGCAGTGCTAGAGATCGGGCCGGAGCTAACTATGGCTACACCTTC. It translates to CSARDRAGANYGYTF.

This clonotype was detected once. This chain links TRBV29-1 with TRBJ2-5, with D perhaps assigned TRBD1 or TRBD2 (7 bases each). Trimming left V 2 bases short and J 7 bases short, with 17 bases between. The germline V gene encodes CDR1 SQVTM and CDR2 ANQGSEA. The CDR3 is 14 residues long. As DNA, the CDR3 is TGCAGCGTTGAAAGGAGGGGAGGGGGCGCGACCCAGTACTTC. This translates into CSVERRGGGATQYF.

The chain employs TRBV7-2 and TRBJ1-2, with TRBD1 as a possible D gene (6 bases). V lost 6 bases to trimming and J lost 8 bases, with 16 bases between them. Germline loops: CDR1 SGHTA, CDR2 FQGNSA. The CDR3 has 13 residues. The CDR3 protein is CASRMGAGRGYTF. The CDR3 bases are TGTGCCAGCAGGATGGGGGCGGGTAGGGGCTACACCTTC.

This clonotype was recorded once. The chain links TRBV13 to TRBJ2-3; 11 positions agree with TRBD2. Germline V gene lookup returns CDR1 PRHDT and CDR2 FYEKMQ (reference sequence). V lost 1 base and J lost 6; bases outside the gene matches: 3. The CDR3 contains 15 residues. The CDR3 sequence: CASSLVAGGPDTQYF. As DNA, the CDR3 is TGTGCCAGCAGCTTAGTAGCGGGGGGGCCGGATACGCAGTATTTT.

This clonotype is a singleton in its sample. The rearrangement uses TRBV4-1 and TRBJ2-7, with D perhaps being TRBD1 or TRBD2 (5 bases each). The CDR3 loop spans 15 amino acids. Germline V gene data show CDR1 as MGHRA and CDR2 as YSYEKL. With 0 bases removed from V and 2 bases from J, the gap between germline ends came to 11 bases. As DNA, the CDR3 is TGCGCCAGCAGCCAAGAACACGGGGCTCCCTACGAGCAGTACTTC. Translated, it gives CASSQEHGAPYEQYF.

The chain joins TRBV6-1 to TRBJ2-6; D is ambiguous. CDR3 size: 16 residues. With 8 bases removed from V and 0 bases from J, the gap between germline ends came to 14 bases. Germline V gives CDR1 MNHNS, CDR2 SASEGT. The CDR3 sequence is CASYGTEASGANVLTF. CDR3 coding DNA: TGTGCCAGCTACGGTACAGAAGCCTCTGGGGCCAACGTCCTGACTTTC.

CDR3 loop: CSVSGRGHDGYTF. The CDR3 bases are TGCAGCGTTTCGGGCAGGGGTCACGATGGCTACACCTTC. The rearrangement links TRBV29-1 to TRBJ1-2, with a tentative D call TRBD1 (6 bases). The CDR3 sequence is 13 residues long. Germline-derived CDR1 and CDR2 are SQVTM and ANQGSEA. Trimming left V 5 bases short and J 6 bases short, with 16 bases between.

V usage is TRBV29-1 and J usage is TRBJ1-2, with D hard to call. The CDR3 has 13 amino acids. Germline V gene sequence: CDR1 SQVTM, CDR2 ANQGSEA. Trimming stripped 6 bases from V and 4 bases from J, with 15 bases between. This chain's CDR3 is CSVKDRAIYGYTF. The CDR3, as DNA: TGCAGCGTGAAAGACCGGGCCATCTATGGCTACACCTTC.

The V and J genes are TRBV13 and TRBJ1-6; D gene ambiguous. The CDR3 covers 14 residues. The V gene lost 4 bases and the J gene lost 11 bases, with 15 bases spanning the gap. In germline, CDR1 is PRHDT, CDR2 FYEKMQ (reference sequence). DNA for the CDR3: TGTGCCAGCAGCTCGTCGGTAAGGGCTACACCCCTCCACTTT. Translated, it gives CASSSSVRATPLHF.

This clonotype was observed a single time. This sequence joins TRBV2 and TRBJ2-2; 11 nucleotides match TRBD1. The CDR3 totals 13 residues. V dropped 9 bases and J dropped 5; count of bases not matched to a gene: 2. The germline V gene has CDR1 SNHLY and CDR2 FYNNEI. DNA for the CDR3: TGTGCCAGTGGACAGGGGGCTACCGGGGAGCTGTTTTTT. Amino acids: CASGQGATGELFF. Using reference TRBV2 and TRBJ2-2 for the parts outside the CDR3, the full variable domain is EPEVTQTPSHQVTQMGQEVILRCVPISNHLYFYWYRQILGQKVEFLVSFYNNEISEKSEIFDDQFSVERPDGSNFTLKIRSTKLEDSAMYFCASGQGATGELFFGEGSRLTVL.

The rearrangement links TRBV20-1 to TRBJ2-3; 7 bases fit TRBD2. The CDR3 has 14 residues. The V segment lost 1 base and the J segment 2 bases; nucleotides outside the gene matches: 3. Germline CDR1 and CDR2: DFQATT and SNEGSKA (reference sequence). CDR3 loop: CSARVGTTTDTQYF. The CDR3 DNA reads TGCAGTGCTAGAGTTGGGACTACCACAGATACGCAGTATTTT.

In regard to this clonotype: This CDR3 is missing its conserved last phenylalanine or tryptophan, likely due to a read error. The V and J genes are TRBV9 and TRBJ1-1, with TRBD1 matching over 8 bases. This CDR3 has 14 residues. Per germline, CDR1 SGDLS and CDR2 YYNGEE. After removal of 0 bases from V and 3 bases from J, the junction contained 1 base not matched to a gene. The CDR3 sequence is CASSVVDRDTEAFS. CDR3 DNA: TGTGCCAGCAGCGTAGTGGACAGGGACACTGAAGCTTTCTCT.

This clonotype appeared once. The chain recombines TRBV30 with TRBJ1-2, with a tentative D call TRBD1 (5 bases). CDR1 and CDR2 (germline): GTSNPN, SVGIG (reference sequence). There are 14 residues in the CDR3. Between the trimmed V and J ends, which lost 0 bases and 4 bases, there was a span of 12 bases. CDR3 nucleotide sequence: TGTGCCTGGAGTGTACGGGACGGCGCCTATGGCTACACCTTC. It yields the protein CAWSVRDGAYGYTF.

The rearrangement links TRBV2 to TRBJ1-5; no firm D call. Per germline, CDR1 SNHLY and CDR2 FYNNEI. This CDR3 has 13 amino acids. Deletions cut 5 bases from V and 8 bases from J, with 13 bases between. Written as DNA, the CDR3 is TGTGCCAGCAGTTACAGAGATGCGGAGCCCCAGCATTTT. Protein: CASSYRDAEPQHF.

The gene calls are TRBV28 and TRBJ2-4; D is unresolved. The V gene's germline CDR1 is MDHEN and CDR2 SYDVKM. Trimming took 2 bases from V and 1 from J, leaving 9 bases between them. This CDR3 has 15 residues. CDR3: CASSLATPAKNIQYF. The CDR3 bases are TGTGCCAGCAGTTTAGCGACCCCTGCCAAAAACATTCAGTACTTC.

This chain joins TRBV5-4 and TRBJ2-7; TRBD1 agrees at 10 bases. The V gene's germline CDR1 is SGHNT and CDR2 YYREEE (reference sequence). Trimming cost V 4 bases and J 4 bases; bases outside gene matches: 8. This CDR3 has 15 amino acids. The CDR3 sequence: CASSRPGTGVYEQYF. As DNA, the CDR3 is TGTGCCAGCAGCCGACCCGGGACAGGGGTTTACGAGCAGTACTTC.